This is a list of T cell receptor beta chains from one sample in a study of T cell responses to AZD1222 COVID-19 vaccine. Profiling relied on immunoSEQ multiplex PCR, and the TCRdb table lists in-frame clones only, not all of them. The sample has over 100,000 clones, approximately 88% seen once. This specimen was peripheral blood, taken on day 0 of MenACWY control vaccination. These receptors originate from an adult in good health. CDR3s include the opening cysteine and the closing phenylalanine or tryptophan. A D gene is named only where the DNA matches it firmly. Size values are once, few and many counts, or a class for expanded clones, and some rows have none.

clone_size | d_call | j_call | v_call | cdr3_aa | cdr3_nt
once | NA | TRBJ1-1 | TRBV4-1 | CASSRGRPNTEAFF | TGCGCCAGCAGCCGCGGACGTCCGAACACTGAAGCTTTCTTT
once | NA | TRBJ1-2 | TRBV5-1 | CASSSSGDPTQGYTF | TGCGCCAGCAGCTCGTCAGGGGACCCCACGCAGGGCTACACCTTC
NA | TRBD1 | TRBJ1-6 | TRBV11-2 | CASSPGQGAGNNSPLHF | TGTGCCAGCAGCCCCGGACAGGGGGCTGGTAATAATTCACCCCTCCACTTT
NA | NA | TRBJ2-2 | TRBV6-5 | CASRETATGELFF | TGTGCCAGCAGGGAGACAGCGACCGGGGAGCTGTTTTTT
once | NA | TRBJ1-1 | TRBV5-1 | CASRSLVEGNTEAFF | TGCGCCAGCAGGTCCTTGGTAGAGGGGAACACTGAAGCTTTCTTT
once | NA | TRBJ1-4 | TRBV23-1 | CASSQFRRYEKLFF | TGCGCCAGCAGTCAATTCAGGCGGTATGAAAAACTGTTTTTT
NA | NA | TRBJ1-6 | TRBV2 | CASSEGGGSPLHF | TGTGCCAGCAGTGAAGGCGGGGGCTCACCCCTCCACTTT
NA | TRBD2 | TRBJ2-7 | TRBV5-6 | CASSTGTSGAYEQYF | TGTGCCAGCAGCACTGGGACTAGCGGGGCATACGAGCAGTACTTC
once | TRBD2 | TRBJ2-1 | TRBV3-1/TRBV3-2 | CASSPRSSRGGGNEQFF | TGTGCCAGCAGCCCGAGATCTTCGCGCGGGGGGGGAAATGAGCAGTTCTTC
NA | TRBD1 | TRBJ2-1 | TRBV23-1 | CASSQTRTGNNEQFF | TGCGCCAGCAGTCAAACGAGGACAGGGAATAATGAGCAGTTCTTC
NA | NA | TRBJ1-5 | TRBV6-6 | CASGANQPQHF | TGTGCCAGCGGTGCGAATCAGCCCCAGCATTTT
NA | TRBD2 | TRBJ2-7 | TRBV3-1/TRBV3-2 | CASRTSGTTYEQYF | TGTGCCAGCAGAACTAGCGGGACGACCTACGAGCAGTACTTC
once | TRBD1 | TRBJ1-2 | TRBV6-5 | CASSYSAGQGGYGYTF | TGTGCCAGCAGTTACTCGGCGGGACAGGGAGGCTATGGCTACACCTTC
NA | TRBD2 | TRBJ2-5 | TRBV6-2/TRBV6-3 | CASSAGLALIGGPQETQYF | TGTGCCAGCAGTGCTGGACTAGCCTTAATCGGAGGACCTCAAGAGACCCAGTACTTC
NA | NA | TRBJ1-2 | TRBV29-1 | CSVYYGYTF | TGCAGCGTTTACTATGGCTACACCTTC
once | NA | TRBJ2-7 | TRBV7-9 | CASSPGAGQYF | TGTGCCAGCAGTCCCGGGGCGGGCCAGTACTTC
NA | NA | TRBJ2-3 | TRBV11-1 | CASSPLGEDTQYF | TGTGCCAGCAGCCCCCTCGGGGAAGATACGCAGTATTTT
NA | NA | TRBJ1-2 | TRBV4-3 | CASSQDRAQVYGYTF | TGCGCCAGCAGCCAAGATAGGGCCCAGGTCTATGGCTACACCTTC
NA | NA | TRBJ1-5 | TRBV5-4 | CASSSGGFNQPQHF | TGTGCCAGCAGCTCGGGGGGGTTTAATCAGCCCCAGCATTTT
NA | NA | TRBJ2-2 | TRBV5-1 | CASSQGNTGELFF | TGCGCCAGCAGTCAGGGAAACACCGGGGAGCTGTTTTTT
once | TRBD2 | TRBJ2-2 | TRBV4-1 | CASSQVAGRNTGELFF | TGCGCCAGCAGCCAGGTAGCGGGGAGGAACACCGGGGAGCTGTTTTTT
NA | TRBD1 | TRBJ2-5 | TRBV7-9 | CASSITAGQGETQYF | TGTGCCAGCAGCATAACTGCGGGACAGGGGGAGACCCAGTACTTC
NA | NA | TRBJ1-2 | TRBV5-4 | CASSLGGPLAANYGYTF | TGTGCCAGCAGCTTGGGGGGACCCCTGGCAGCTAACTATGGCTACACCTTC
NA | TRBD1 | TRBJ1-5 | TRBV5-1 | CASSLDPGGYQPQHF | TGCGCCAGCAGCTTGGACCCAGGGGGCTATCAGCCCCAGCATTTT
NA | TRBD1 | TRBJ1-4 | TRBV2 | CASFGTVTEKLFF | TGTGCCAGTTTTGGGACAGTCACCGAAAAACTGTTTTTT
NA | NA | TRBJ2-2 | TRBV5-1 | CASSLSGANTGELFF | TGCGCCAGCAGCTTGTCGGGGGCGAACACCGGGGAGCTGTTTTTT
NA | NA | TRBJ1-1 | TRBV19 | CASSPSQGYGQAFF | TGTGCCAGTAGTCCGAGTCAGGGGTATGGGCAAGCTTTCTTT
NA | NA | TRBJ2-1 | TRBV6-6 | CASSLGLGISYNEQFF | TGTGCCAGCAGTTTGGGTTTAGGTATCTCCTACAATGAGCAGTTCTTC
few | NA | TRBJ1-5 | TRBV5-1 | CASSLTQPQHF | TGCGCCAGCAGCTTGACGCAGCCCCAGCATTTT
few | TRBD1 | TRBJ1-1 | TRBV4-3 | CASSQAVGGKNTEAFF | TGCGCCAGCAGCCAAGCGGTAGGGGGCAAGAACACTGAAGCTTTCTTT
NA | NA | TRBJ1-1 | TRBV7-2 | CASSIAQGTYTEAFF | TGTGCCAGCAGCATAGCCCAGGGGACCTACACTGAAGCTTTCTTT
NA | NA | TRBJ1-2 | TRBV19 | CASSPNNYGYTF | TGTGCCAGTAGCCCCAATAACTATGGCTACACCTTC
NA | TRBD1 | TRBJ2-1 | TRBV6-4 | CASSARDSLFNEQFF | TGTGCCAGCAGTGCCCGGGACAGCCTATTCAATGAGCAGTTCTTC
NA | TRBD2 | TRBJ2-5 | TRBV3-1/TRBV3-2 | CASSQGDGGEEGETQYF | TGTGCCAGCAGCCAGGGAGATGGGGGGGAGGAGGGAGAGACCCAGTACTTC
NA | NA | TRBJ2-7 | TRBV12-3/TRBV12-4 | CASSPIGTAEQYF | TGTGCCAGCAGCCCAATTGGGACGGCCGAGCAGTACTTC
NA | NA | TRBJ2-7 | TRBV18 | CASSPETYEQYF | TGTGCCAGCTCACCGGAAACCTACGAGCAGTACTTC
NA | NA | TRBJ1-1 | TRBV29-1 | CSSSGQANTEAFF | TGCAGCTCCTCCGGTCAGGCCAACACTGAAGCTTTCTTT
NA | NA | TRBJ1-1 | TRBV28 | CASSTLLRGKNTEAFF | TGTGCCAGCAGCACCCTCCTCCGGGGGAAGAACACTGAAGCTTTCTTT
NA | NA | TRBJ2-7 | TRBV28 | CASSTQGGGHRNEQYF | TGTGCCAGCAGTACCCAGGGTGGCGGGCATCGGAACGAGCAGTACTTC
NA | TRBD2 | TRBJ2-3 | TRBV7-2 | CASSLSGGSGSGDTQYF | TGTGCCAGCAGCTTATCGGGGGGTAGCGGGAGTGGGGATACGCAGTATTTT
NA | TRBD1 | TRBJ2-3 | TRBV6-1 | CASSEPRGRQGAGDTQYF | TGTGCCAGCAGTGAACCCAGGGGCAGACAGGGGGCCGGAGATACGCAGTATTTT
NA | NA | TRBJ1-1 | TRBV4-1 | CASSQPRLALNTEAFF | TGCGCCAGCAGCCAACCGAGGTTGGCTCTGAACACTGAAGCTTTCTTT